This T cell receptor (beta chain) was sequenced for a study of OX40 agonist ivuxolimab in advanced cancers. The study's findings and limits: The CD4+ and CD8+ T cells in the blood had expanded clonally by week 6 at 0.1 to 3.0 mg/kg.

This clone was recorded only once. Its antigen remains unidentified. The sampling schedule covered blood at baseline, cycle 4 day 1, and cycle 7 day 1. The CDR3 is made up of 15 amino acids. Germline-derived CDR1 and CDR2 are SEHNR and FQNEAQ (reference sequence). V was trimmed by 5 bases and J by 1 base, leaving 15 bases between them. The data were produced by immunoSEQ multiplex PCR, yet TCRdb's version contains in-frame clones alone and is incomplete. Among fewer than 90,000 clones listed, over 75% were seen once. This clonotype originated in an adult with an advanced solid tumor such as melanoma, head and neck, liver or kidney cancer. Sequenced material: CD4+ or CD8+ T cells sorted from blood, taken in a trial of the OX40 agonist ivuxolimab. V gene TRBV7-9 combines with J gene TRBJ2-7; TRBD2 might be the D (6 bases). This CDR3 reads CASSDTTGVSYEQYF. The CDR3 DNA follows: TGTGCCAGCAGCGACACCACGGGGGTTTCCTACGAGCAGTACTTC.